The rows below give T cell receptor beta chains drawn from one sample of a study of T cell repertoires in cytomegalovirus infection. MiXCR was run by TCRdb on the reads, yielding one entry per CDR3 protein. The sample includes approximately 770,000 distinct CDR3 sequences, roughly 28% of them seen just once. Their antigen targets remain unknown. The sample in question was cultured CD8+ T cells from PBMCs, obtained from culture after CMV antigen stimulation. The receptors come from a human donor in good health (CMV status not recorded). Some clones in this sample may be carry-over from other donors' samples. Each CDR3 is given with its conserved first and last residue. A D gene is named only where the DNA matches it firmly. Size tells how often a clone was seen (once, few, many) or the class of an expanded clone, and some rows leave it out.

abundance	v_gene	d_gene	j_gene	CDR3nt	CDR3aa
.	TRBV10-3	.	TRBJ1-2	TGTGCCACAAAGGCACCCAAGGATCTCTATGGCTACACCTTC	CATKAPKDLYGYTF
few	TRBV6-5	TRBD1	TRBJ1-2	TGTGCCAGCAGTTACTCTTACACCGGGACAGGGTATGGCTACACCTTC	CASSYSYTGTGYGYTF
.	TRBV19	.	TRBJ1-1	TGTGCCAGTCTCGATTCTTGGGACAACTCGGCGGGAGACACTGAAGCTTTCTTT	CASLDSWDNSAGDTEAFF
.	TRBV6-1	.	TRBJ2-1	TGTGCCAGCAGCCCGGAGGACAAACCTTCCCACTACAATGAGCAGTTCTTC	CASSPEDKPSHYNEQFF
.	TRBV29-1	.	TRBJ2-3	TGCAGCGTTGATAGGGCGTCCACAGATACGCAGTATTTT	CSVDRASTDTQYF
.	TRBV7-9	.	TRBJ1-1	TGTGCCAGCACCGAAGGTGTGAACACTGAAGCTTTCTTT	CASTEGVNTEAFF
many	TRBV7-2	.	TRBJ2-7	TGTGCCAGCAGCTTAGTTAGGTACGAGCAGTACTTC	CASSLVRYEQYF
.	TRBV6-6	.	TRBJ1-5	TGTGCCAGCAGTTACTCTTTACAGTCTCAGACCCAGCATTTT	CASSYSLQSQTQHF
.	TRBV6-6	.	TRBJ2-1	TGTGCCAGCAGTGTAGGGGTCACCATTGGGGAGCAGTTCTTC	CASSVGVTIGEQFF
few	TRBV7-9	.	TRBJ1-5	TGTGCCAGCAGCTTAGTAGGGAGTGAGCCCCAGCATTTT	CASSLVGSEPQHF
few	TRBV7-9	TRBD1	TRBJ1-2	TGTGCCAGCAGCTTCCCCAGGACAGGGGGCGAGGATGGCTACACCTTC	CASSFPRTGGEDGYTF
.	TRBV6-2/TRBV6-3	.	TRBJ1-6	TGTGCCAGCATCTCCCCCGGGGGCGATTCGAAGAATTCACCCCTCCACTTT	CASISPGGDSKNSPLHF
few	TRBV6-1	TRBD2	TRBJ2-1	TGTGCCAGCAGTGAATGGAGCGGGGACTTATACAATGAGCAGTTCTTC	CASSEWSGDLYNEQFF
.	TRBV7-2	.	TRBJ2-7	TGTGCCAGCAGCCAGCTGCAGTACCCCTACGAGCAGTACTTC	CASSQLQYPYEQYF
few	TRBV4-3	TRBD2	TRBJ2-2	TGCGCCAGCAGCCACTATCCACTAGCGGGGGGGCCAGCCGGGGAGCTGTTTTTT	CASSHYPLAGGPAGELFF
few	TRBV6-4	.	TRBJ2-6	TGTGCCAGCAGTGACTCGAGTGGCTCTGGGGCCAACGTCCTGACTTTC	CASSDSSGSGANVLTF
few	TRBV7-9	.	TRBJ1-5	TGTGCCAGCAGCGAAGGTCTGGGGCAGCGAAGCAATCAGCCCCAGCATTTT	CASSEGLGQRSNQPQHF
.	TRBV7-2	.	TRBJ1-6	TGTGCCAGCAGCTCAACAGGTGCCCGTAATTCACCCCTCCACTTT	CASSSTGARNSPLHF
few	TRBV27	.	TRBJ1-1	TGTGCCAGCAGTTTATCACAGGTGCACACTGAAGCTTTCTTT	CASSLSQVHTEAFF
.	TRBV7-3	.	TRBJ2-2	TGTGCCAGCAGCTTTTTCGGAGTTGTGGACACCGGGGAGCTGTTTTTT	CASSFFGVVDTGELFF
.	TRBV7-2	TRBD1	TRBJ2-1	TGTGCCAGCAGTTTCCCGGGACAGGCGGACAATGAGCAGTTCTTC	CASSFPGQADNEQFF
few	TRBV6-6	.	TRBJ1-1	TGTGCCAGCAGCCGGATAACAGGGATGGACACTGAAGCTTTCTTT	CASSRITGMDTEAFF
.	TRBV27	TRBD2	TRBJ2-4	TGTGCCAGCAGTTTATCGGAGCGGGGGATTCAGTACTTC	CASSLSERGIQYF
once	TRBV19	.	TRBJ2-1	TGTGCCAGTAGTATAAAACCAGGGGCCAGAGGGCAGTTCTTC	CASSIKPGARGQFF
few	TRBV4-1	.	TRBJ1-4	TGCGCCAGCAGCCAAGTGGCAGGCCCTAATGAAAAACTGTTTTTT	CASSQVAGPNEKLFF
many	TRBV7-2	TRBD1	TRBJ1-1	TGTGCCAGCAGCCTACTAACTTTGGACAGGGGATATATGAACACTGAAGCTTTCTTT	CASSLLTLDRGYMNTEAFF
few	TRBV2	TRBD2	TRBJ2-7	TGTGCCTCCATCAACCCGGGACTAGCGGGGGGCTACGAGCAGTACTTC	CASINPGLAGGYEQYF
.	TRBV6-5	TRBD2	TRBJ2-6	TGTGCCAGCAGTCCTTCCTTCCCCAGCGGGGCTGGGGCCAACGTCCTGACTTTC	CASSPSFPSGAGANVLTF
many	TRBV7-9	TRBD2	TRBJ2-1	TGTGCCAGCAGCTTGAGCGGGGGGGACAATGAGCAGTTCTTC	CASSLSGGDNEQFF
many	TRBV27	.	TRBJ2-7	TGTGCCAGCAGTTACTCGGGGCCAACCTACGAGCAGTACTTC	CASSYSGPTYEQYF
few	TRBV7-9	.	TRBJ2-2	TGTGCCAGCACAGACAGGGAGGAGAACACCGGGGAGCTGTTTTTT	CASTDREENTGELFF
.	TRBV5-8	.	TRBJ1-6	TGTGCCAGCAGCTTGGGAGACAGCTATAATTCACCCCTCCACTTT	CASSLGDSYNSPLHF